The 13 T cell receptor beta chains in this list originate from one sample, sequenced in a study of cytomegalovirus exposure and HLA in healthy donors. With 60 Vbeta and 13 Jbeta primers, the PCR was carried out. Generated by immunoSEQ multiplex PCR, the TCRdb table keeps only in-frame clones and is missing some. The sample lists roughly 200,000 clones; 77% were seen once. Sequenced input: PBMCs. Source of these receptors: an older woman in good health and CMV-seropositive.

The chain couples TRBV27 to TRBJ1-3, with D possibly matching TRBD1 (6 bases). The CDR3 is made up of 15 amino acids. Germline CDR1 and CDR2: MNHEY and SMNVEV (reference sequence). Trimming shortened V by 0 bases and J by 3 bases, and 9 bases separated the two germline ends. CDR3 in DNA: TGTGCCAGCAGTTTATCGAAAGGGGGTGGAAACACCATATATTTT. Protein product: CASSLSKGGGNTIYF.

V gene TRBV19 combines with J gene TRBJ1-5; 10 nucleotides align to TRBD1. V shed 10 bases, J shed 6 bases, and the junction held 12 bases outside the gene matches. The germline V gene encodes CDR1 LNHDA and CDR2 SQIVND (reference sequence). The CDR3 spans 15 residues. The CDR3 DNA sequence: TGTGCCATCGCCCAGGGGACAGGGGTGGGTCAGCCCCAGCATTTT. It translates to CAIAQGTGVGQPQHF.

The CDR3 nucleotides are TGTGCCACCACCGGCTTAGGACTATCCTACAATGAGCAGTTCTTC. This translates into CATTGLGLSYNEQFF. The chain uses TRBV4-2 and TRBJ2-1, with TRBD2 as a possible D gene (6 bases). The V gene's germline CDR1 is LGHNA and CDR2 YNFKEQ. This CDR3 has 15 residues. Between the trimmed V and J ends, which lost 10 bases and 1 base, there was a span of 17 bases.

There are a few counts of this clone. V gene TRBV28 combines with J gene TRBJ2-3; 7 bases are a match to TRBD2. The junction had 5 bases not matched to a gene; V was cut back by 5 bases and J by 0 bases. The germline V gene has CDR1 MDHEN and CDR2 SYDVKM. This CDR3 region has 15 residues. This chain's CDR3 is CASSLSGPSTDTQYF. As DNA, the CDR3 is TGTGCCAGCAGTCTTAGCGGGCCTAGCACAGATACGCAGTATTTT. Complete variable domain (other parts from reference TRBV28 and TRBJ2-3): DVKVTQSSRYLVKRTGEKVFLECVQDMDHENMFWYRQDPGLGLRLIYFSYDVKMKEKGDIPEGYSVSREKKERFSLILESASTNQTSMYLCASSLSGPSTDTQYFGPGTRLTVL.

The chain combines TRBV28 with TRBJ2-1, with 9 positions matching TRBD2. Germline assignment: CDR1 MDHEN and CDR2 SYDVKM. CDR3 length equals 15 residues. Trimming at V came to 6 bases and at J to 9 bases, leaving 12 bases not matched to a gene. The DNA for the CDR3 is TGTGCCAGCAGGGGGGGAGCGGGAGGAGAAGGTGAGCAGTTCTTC. Its protein product is CASRGGAGGEGEQFF.

V is TRBV5-1 and J is TRBJ2-2; 8 bases align to TRBD1. V dropped 4 bases and J dropped 6; count of bases not matched to a gene: 8. Germline-derived CDR1 and CDR2 are SGHRS and YFSETQ. The CDR3 is made up of 15 amino acids. The CDR3 protein is CASSRNRGMSGELFF. As DNA, the CDR3 is TGCGCCAGCAGCAGGAACAGGGGGATGTCCGGGGAGCTGTTTTTT.

The chain employs TRBV6-5 and TRBJ2-7; no definite D call. Trimming removed 4 bases at V and 7 bases at J, with 8 bases between. The CDR3 has 11 residues. Germline V gene data show CDR1 as MNHEY and CDR2 as SVGAGI. In DNA, the CDR3 is TGTGCCAGCAGTTCACTGTGGGAGCAGTACTTC. Protein: CASSSLWEQYF.

The chain carries TRBV5-1 and TRBJ2-5, with 7 bases identical to TRBD2. Per the germline V gene, CDR1 is SGHRS and CDR2 is YFSETQ. This CDR3 is built from 14 residues. The V segment lost 7 bases and the J segment 4 bases; nucleotides outside the gene matches: 10. CDR3 DNA: TGCGCCAGCTCCCGGGACTACGCTCGAGAGACCCAGTACTTC. Its protein product is CASSRDYARETQYF.

This chain links TRBV30 with TRBJ2-5; D unclear. CDR1 and CDR2 from the germline V gene are GTSNPN and SVGIG (reference sequence). The CDR3 is 11 amino acids. V lost 8 bases to trimming and J lost 5 bases, with 12 bases between them. The CDR3 nucleotides read TGTGCCGGCGGCGCGTCGGAGACCCAGTACTTC. Its protein is CAGGASETQYF.

This chain links TRBV6-1 with TRBJ1-5; TRBD1 might be the D (5 bases). With 2 bases removed from V and 4 bases from J, the gap between germline ends came to 12 bases. CDR1 MNHNS and CDR2 SASEGT come from the germline V gene. This CDR3 comprises 15 residues. CDR3 amino acids: CASSETTGRNQPQHF. The CDR3, as DNA: TGTGCCAGCAGTGAAACTACAGGTCGTAATCAGCCCCAGCATTTT.

This rearrangement joins TRBV28 to TRBJ2-3; 12 bases fit TRBD2. The CDR3 is 18 residues long. Losses at the gene ends were 7 bases for V and 2 bases for J; bases not matched to a gene: 13. Germline-derived CDR1 and CDR2 are MDHEN and SYDVKM. CDR3 protein: CASTQWLAGGQTTDTQYF. The CDR3 bases are TGTGCCAGCACCCAGTGGCTAGCGGGGGGGCAAACCACAGATACGCAGTATTTT.

This sequence joins TRBV7-3 and TRBJ1-6; D is perhaps TRBD1 (6 bases). Looked up from germline, CDR1 is SGHTA and CDR2 is FQGTGA. The CDR3 extends over 14 amino acids. V lost 2 bases and J lost 7, with 9 bases in between. CDR3 region: CASSLQGQNSPLHF. The CDR3 nucleotides are TGTGCCAGCAGCTTACAGGGGCAGAATTCACCCCTCCACTTT.

The chain links TRBV11-3 to TRBJ2-5; 8 bases agree with TRBD1. The junction had 0 bases not matched to a gene; V was cut back by 1 base and J by 2 bases. This CDR3 is 14 amino acids long. CDR1 and CDR2 (germline): SGHNT, YENEEA. As DNA, the CDR3 is TGTGCCAGCAGCTTAGGGACAGGGCAAGAGACCCAGTACTTC. It translates to CASSLGTGQETQYF.